This T cell receptor (beta chain) was captured in a study of T-cell reconstitution after alpha-beta-depleted transplantation in children (dated by TCRdb to 2016 to 2017). About the full investigation: T-cell immune reconstitution after TCRalphabeta/CD19-depleted allogeneic hematopoietic cell transplantation in children was quantitatively tracked in the study by means of TCR repertoire profiling.

Sample time point, as interpreted from the label and publication: day 60 (about 2 months) after transplantation. This specimen's treatment or condition label, interpreted: allogeneic hematopoietic cell transplantation with graft depleted of TCRalphabeta T cells and CD19 B cells. TCRalphabeta/CD19-depleted allogeneic hematopoietic cell grafts were given to the transplant recipients, all of whom were children. This clonotype was seen at least ten times. Its antigen is currently not known. Base qualities are not recorded, but no much larger clone differs from it by a single base. The full study reports these points: The apparently early alphabetaT-cell count recovery about two months after transplant was reportedly dependent on only several hundred rapidly expanded clones derived from non-depleted graft cells. In some patients, the high TCRbeta diversity seen at day 60 was put down to recipient T cells and intrathymic progenitors that had survived conditioning. The frequencies of hyperexpanded clones fell over the following months, and after one year, T-cell counts and TCRbeta diversity were mostly attributed to newly produced T cells.

Library preparation was by PCR. Sequencing instrument: Illumina HiSeq 2500. Molecular barcoding was employed in the preparation of TCR libraries, with unique molecular identifiers being used to normalize TCRbeta repertoire quantification. TCRdb itself trimmed the public reads at Q25 with fastp, ran MiXCR and retained productive beta chains. All rows with the same CDR3 protein become a single entry with the most common DNA and genes. The sample table shows 32,000 or so distinct CDR3 sequences, and about 7% are seen once. Around 25% of the sample lies in the top ten. The source material was peripheral blood, sampled 60 days after TCRalphabeta/CD19-depleted stem cell transplant. This clonotype was sampled from a child in the first two years of life who had a stem cell transplant for acute myeloid leukemia, so the T cells may come from the graft donor.

This receptor carries the CDR3 CASSLAWTGANVLTF. The DNA sequence is given as TGCGCCAGCAGCTTGGCCTGGACCGGGGCCAACGTCCTGACTTTC. The rearrangement joined TRBV5-1 to TRBJ2-6; too little of a D gene remains to name it. From the cysteine through the phenylalanine, the CDR3 covers 15 amino acids. Only the CDR3 region is kept as DNA, spanning 45 bases read in frame from base 1. The junction carries 8 bases between V and J, which are trimmed by 0 bases and 4 bases respectively. Based on the germline V gene, the CDR1 and CDR2 sequences are SGHRS and YFSETQ.